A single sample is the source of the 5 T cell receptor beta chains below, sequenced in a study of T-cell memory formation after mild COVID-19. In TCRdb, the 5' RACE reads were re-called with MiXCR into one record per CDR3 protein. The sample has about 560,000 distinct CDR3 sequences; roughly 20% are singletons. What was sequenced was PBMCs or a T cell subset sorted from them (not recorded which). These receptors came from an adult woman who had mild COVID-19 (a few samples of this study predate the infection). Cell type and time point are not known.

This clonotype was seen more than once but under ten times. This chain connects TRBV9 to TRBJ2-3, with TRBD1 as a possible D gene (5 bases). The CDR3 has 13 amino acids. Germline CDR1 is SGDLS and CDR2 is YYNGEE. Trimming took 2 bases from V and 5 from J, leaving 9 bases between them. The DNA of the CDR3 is TGTGCCAGCAGCGTGTCTAGGGGAGATACGCAGTATTTT. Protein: CASSVSRGDTQYF.

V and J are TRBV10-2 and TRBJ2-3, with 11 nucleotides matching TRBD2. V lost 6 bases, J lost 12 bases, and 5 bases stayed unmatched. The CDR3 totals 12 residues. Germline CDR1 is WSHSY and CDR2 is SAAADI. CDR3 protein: CASSLTSGKQYF. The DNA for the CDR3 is TGCGCCAGCAGCCTGACTAGCGGGAAACAGTATTTT.

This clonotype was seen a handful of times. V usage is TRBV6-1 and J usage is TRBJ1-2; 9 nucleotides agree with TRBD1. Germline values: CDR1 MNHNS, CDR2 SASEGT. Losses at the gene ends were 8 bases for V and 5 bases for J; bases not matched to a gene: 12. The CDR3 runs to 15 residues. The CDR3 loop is CASGLTGQGSYGYTF. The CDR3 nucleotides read TGTGCCAGCGGACTAACCGGACAGGGGTCTTATGGCTACACCTTC.

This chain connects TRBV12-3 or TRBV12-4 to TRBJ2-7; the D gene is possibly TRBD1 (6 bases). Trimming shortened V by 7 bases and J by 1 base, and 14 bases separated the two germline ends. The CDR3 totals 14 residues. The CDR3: CASTNGQGSYEQYF. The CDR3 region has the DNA TGTGCCAGCACGAATGGGCAGGGGTCCTACGAGCAGTACTTC.

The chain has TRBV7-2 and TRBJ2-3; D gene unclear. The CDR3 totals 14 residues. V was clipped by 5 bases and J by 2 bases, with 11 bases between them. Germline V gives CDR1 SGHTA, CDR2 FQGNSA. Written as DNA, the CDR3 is TGTGCCAGCAGCGCCCTGCCCACCACAGATACGCAGTATTTT. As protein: CASSALPTTDTQYF.